The clone carrying this T cell receptor (beta chain) was recorded many times. Its specificity is unknown. CDR1 and CDR2 from the germline V gene are SGHNT and YENEEA. The CDR3 has 14 amino acids. Trimming took off 9 bases at V and 2 bases at J, with 14 bases between the two ends. Treatment meaning: skin biopsy from PPD injection site in Mantoux-positive individual. TCR cDNA received a 3' ligated oligonucleotide that carried a UMI. Skin biopsies came from PPD injection sites in Mantoux-positive individuals. Cells were not sorted; total RNA input targeted 1 to 1000 ng. The SP2 primer and nested alpha and beta constant region primers amplified ligated cDNA in four rounds. TCRdb recomputed calls from the UMI-ligation and nested PCR reads with MiXCR, one row per CDR3 protein. This table holds 35,000 to 40,000 distinct CDR3 sequences, approximately 11% found once. This specimen comes from a study of naive and memory T cell subsets.

Findings and limits, study-wide: Both skin biopsy types reportedly yielded TCRs, tuberculin sites far more. This RNA-based method may be sensitive to activation-related transcript changes.

Sequencing used skin, obtained from a tuberculin skin test site. The chain combines TRBV11-3 with TRBJ1-3; no reliable D call. The clonotype comes from an adult in good health. CDR3 amino acids: CASSQAGTGNTIYF. In nucleotides, the CDR3 is TGTGCCAGTTCTCAGGCAGGAACTGGAAACACCATATATTTT.